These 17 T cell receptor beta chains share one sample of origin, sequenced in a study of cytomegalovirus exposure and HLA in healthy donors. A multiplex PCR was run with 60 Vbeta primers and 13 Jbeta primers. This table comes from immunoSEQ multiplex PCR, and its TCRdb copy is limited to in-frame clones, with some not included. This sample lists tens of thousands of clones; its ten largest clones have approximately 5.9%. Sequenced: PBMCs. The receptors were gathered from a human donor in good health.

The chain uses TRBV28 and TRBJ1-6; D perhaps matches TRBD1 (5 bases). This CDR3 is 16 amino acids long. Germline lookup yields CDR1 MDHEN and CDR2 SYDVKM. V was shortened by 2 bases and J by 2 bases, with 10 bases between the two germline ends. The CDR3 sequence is CASSLIGVTYNSPLHF. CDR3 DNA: TGTGCCAGCAGTTTAATAGGGGTTACCTATAATTCACCCCTCCACTTT.

CDR3 residues: CASSGRGTYEQYF. CDR3 nucleotides: TGTGCCAGCAGTGGCAGGGGCACCTACGAGCAGTACTTC. V is TRBV28 and J is TRBJ2-7; D is possibly TRBD1 (6 bases). Germline CDR1 is MDHEN and CDR2 is SYDVKM. This CDR3 comprises 13 residues. V was cut by 5 bases and J by 2 bases, with 10 bases left in between.

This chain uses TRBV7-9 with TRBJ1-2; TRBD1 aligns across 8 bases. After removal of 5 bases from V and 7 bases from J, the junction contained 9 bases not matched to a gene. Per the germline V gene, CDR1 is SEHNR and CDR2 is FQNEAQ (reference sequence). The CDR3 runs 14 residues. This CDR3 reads CASSNLQGAIGYTF. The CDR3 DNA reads TGTGCCAGCAGCAACCTTCAGGGGGCAATTGGCTACACCTTC. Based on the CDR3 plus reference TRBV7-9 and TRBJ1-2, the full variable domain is DTGVSQNPRHKITKRGQNVTFRCDPISEHNRLYWYRQTLGQGPEFLTYFQNEAQLEKSRLLSDRFSAERPKGSFSTLEIQRTEQGDSAMYLCASSNLQGAIGYTFGSGTRLTVV.

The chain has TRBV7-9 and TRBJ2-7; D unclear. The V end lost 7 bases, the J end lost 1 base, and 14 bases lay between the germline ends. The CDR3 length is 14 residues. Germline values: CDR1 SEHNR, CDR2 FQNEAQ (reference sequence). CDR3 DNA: TGTGCCAGCACCCGCGAGGCGCAGTCCTACGAGCAGTACTTC. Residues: CASTREAQSYEQYF.

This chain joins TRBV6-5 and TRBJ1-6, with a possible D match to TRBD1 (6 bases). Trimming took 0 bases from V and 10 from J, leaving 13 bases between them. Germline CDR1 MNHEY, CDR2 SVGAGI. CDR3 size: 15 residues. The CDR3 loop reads CASSYSNREGSPLHF. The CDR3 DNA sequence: TGTGCCAGCAGTTACTCGAACAGGGAGGGCTCACCCCTCCACTTT.

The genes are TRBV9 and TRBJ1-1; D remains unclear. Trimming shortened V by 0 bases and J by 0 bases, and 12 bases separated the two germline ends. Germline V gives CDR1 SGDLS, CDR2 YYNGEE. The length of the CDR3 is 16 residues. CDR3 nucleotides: TGTGCCAGCAGCGTAGAGTCGGAGGGCTTGAACACTGAAGCTTTCTTT. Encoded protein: CASSVESEGLNTEAFF.

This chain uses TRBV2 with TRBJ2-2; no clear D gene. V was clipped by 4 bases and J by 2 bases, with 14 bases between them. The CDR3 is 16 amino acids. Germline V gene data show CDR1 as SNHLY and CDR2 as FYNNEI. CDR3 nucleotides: TGTGCCAGCAGTGTAGGCAGGCTACTCAACACCGGGGAGCTGTTTTTT. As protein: CASSVGRLLNTGELFF. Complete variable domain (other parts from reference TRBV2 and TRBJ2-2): EPEVTQTPSHQVTQMGQEVILRCVPISNHLYFYWYRQILGQKVEFLVSFYNNEISEKSEIFDDQFSVERPDGSNFTLKIRSTKLEDSAMYFCASSVGRLLNTGELFFGEGSRLTVL.

The CDR3 DNA is TGTGCCAGCAGCTCGGGGGGGGTTCGGACTGAAGCTTTCTTT. It specifies CASSSGGVRTEAFF. The V gene is TRBV5-8, the J gene TRBJ1-1, with D perhaps TRBD1 (5 bases). The CDR3 contains 14 residues. V was clipped by 3 bases and J by 5 bases, with 14 bases between them. Germline CDR1 is SGHTS and CDR2 is YDEGEE.

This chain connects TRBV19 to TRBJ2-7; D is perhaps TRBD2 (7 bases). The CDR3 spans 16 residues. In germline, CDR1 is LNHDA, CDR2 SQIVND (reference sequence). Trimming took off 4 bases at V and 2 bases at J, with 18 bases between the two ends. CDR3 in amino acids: CASSTLWGGHPYEQYF. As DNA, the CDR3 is TGTGCCAGTAGTACCCTTTGGGGGGGGCACCCCTACGAGCAGTACTTC.

CDR3 sequence: CASSPASTGADTQYF. DNA of the CDR3: TGTGCCAGCTCACCGGCATCGACAGGGGCAGATACGCAGTATTTT. This rearrangement joins TRBV18 to TRBJ2-3; 8 bases match TRBD1. The V and J ends lost 3 bases and 4 bases, in that order; junction bases with no gene match: 6. The germline gives CDR1 KGHSH, CDR2 LQKENI. This CDR3 spans 15 amino acids.

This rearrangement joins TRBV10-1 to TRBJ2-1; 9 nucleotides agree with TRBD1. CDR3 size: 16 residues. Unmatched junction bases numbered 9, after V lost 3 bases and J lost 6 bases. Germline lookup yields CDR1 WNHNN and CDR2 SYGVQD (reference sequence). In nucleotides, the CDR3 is TGCGCCAGCAGTGAATCCACCGGGACAGGGTTCAATGAGCAGTTCTTC. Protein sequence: CASSESTGTGFNEQFF.

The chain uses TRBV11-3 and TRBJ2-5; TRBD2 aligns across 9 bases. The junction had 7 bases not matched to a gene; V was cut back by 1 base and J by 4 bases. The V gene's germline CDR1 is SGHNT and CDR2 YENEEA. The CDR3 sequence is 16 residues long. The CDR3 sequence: CASSLGASGEAETQYF. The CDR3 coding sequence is TGTGCCAGCAGCTTAGGGGCTAGCGGGGAAGCAGAGACCCAGTACTTC.

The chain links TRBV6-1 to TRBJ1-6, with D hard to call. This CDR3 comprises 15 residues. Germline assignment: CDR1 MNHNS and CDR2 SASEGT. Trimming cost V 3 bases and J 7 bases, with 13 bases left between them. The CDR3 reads CASSDTLGRNSPLHF. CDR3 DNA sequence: TGTGCCAGCAGTGATACCCTCGGGAGGAATTCACCCCTCCACTTT.

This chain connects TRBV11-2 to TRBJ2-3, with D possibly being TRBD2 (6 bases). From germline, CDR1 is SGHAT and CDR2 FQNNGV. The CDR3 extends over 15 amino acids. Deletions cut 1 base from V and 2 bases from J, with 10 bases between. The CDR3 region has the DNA TGTGCCAGCAGCTTAGTTGGGGGGAACACAGATACGCAGTATTTT. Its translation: CASSLVGGNTDTQYF.

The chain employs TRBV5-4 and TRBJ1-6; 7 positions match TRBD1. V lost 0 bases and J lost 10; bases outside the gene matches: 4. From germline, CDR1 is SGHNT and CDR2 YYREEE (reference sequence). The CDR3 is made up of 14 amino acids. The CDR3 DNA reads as TGTGCCAGCAGCTTGGACAGGGGTTTGTCACCCCTCCACTTT. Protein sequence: CASSLDRGLSPLHF.

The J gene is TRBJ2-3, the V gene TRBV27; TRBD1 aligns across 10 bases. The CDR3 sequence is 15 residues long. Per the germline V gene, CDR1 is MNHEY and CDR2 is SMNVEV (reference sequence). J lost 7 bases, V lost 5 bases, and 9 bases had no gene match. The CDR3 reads CASSRPGQGIHTQYF. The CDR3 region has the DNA TGTGCCAGCAGTCGTCCGGGACAGGGGATACATACGCAGTATTTT.

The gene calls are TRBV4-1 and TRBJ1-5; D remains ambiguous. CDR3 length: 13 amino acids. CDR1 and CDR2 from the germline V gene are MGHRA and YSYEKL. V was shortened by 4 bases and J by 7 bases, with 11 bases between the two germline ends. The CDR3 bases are TGCGCCAGCAGCCTCGGGGTAGTCCAGCCCCAGCATTTT. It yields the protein CASSLGVVQPQHF.